The 26 T cell receptor beta chains below were found in one sample sequenced in a study of CXCR3-negative and CXCR3-positive naive CD8 T cells. Through 5' RACE with UMI labels, the TRB cDNA libraries were prepared. TCRdb re-analyzed the 5' RACE reads; it lists each CDR3 protein once, without DNA. This table lists roughly 48,000 distinct CDR3 sequences. Input material: memory CD8+ T cells from blood. The receptor source for this set is a human donor in good health. Some clones in this sample may be carry-over from other donors' samples.

The chain joins TRBV5-1 to TRBJ2-7; the D call from TCRdb, TRBD2, cannot be confirmed without DNA. The CDR3 runs to 15 residues. The germline V gene encodes CDR1 SGHRS and CDR2 YFSETQ. The CDR3 loop is CASSSRPVGSYEQYF.

This chain connects TRBV25-1 to TRBJ2-7. Germline V CDR1 and CDR2: MGHDK, SYGVNS. The CDR3 is made up of 11 amino acids. The CDR3 loop reads CASSASYEQYF.

The chain has TRBV20-1 and TRBJ2-7; TCRdb lists TRBD1, though no DNA is available to test this call. The CDR3 spans 16 residues. Per the germline V gene, CDR1 is DFQATT and CDR2 is SNEGSKA (reference sequence). The CDR3 reads CSATSRGGAPYYEQYF.

This chain links TRBV20-1 with TRBJ2-1; as DNA is missing, the TRBD1 call by TCRdb cannot be tested. The CDR3 has 13 amino acids. Germline V gives CDR1 DFQATT, CDR2 SNEGSKA (reference sequence). The CDR3 loop is CSGTGGVYNEQFF.

The genes are TRBV27 and TRBJ1-2; TCRdb indicates TRBD1, and absent DNA this call remains unverified. The length of the CDR3 is 19 residues. From germline, CDR1 is MNHEY and CDR2 SMNVEV (reference sequence). The CDR3 region is CASSFGTDGLGLANYGYTF.

The chain employs TRBV7-2 and TRBJ2-2. This CDR3 region has 12 residues. CDR1 and CDR2 from the germline V gene are SGHTA and FQGNSA. CDR3 sequence reads: CASSPLTGELFF.

The rearrangement links TRBV7-6 to TRBJ1-1; no DNA is available, so the TRBD1 call from TCRdb remains unchecked. This CDR3 is 19 amino acids long. From germline, CDR1 is SGHVS and CDR2 FNYEAQ. The CDR3: CASSLGSGGQGAGGTEAFF.

The V gene is TRBV20-1, the J gene TRBJ2-1; TCRdb lists TRBD2, though no DNA is available to test this call. Germline lookup yields CDR1 DFQATT and CDR2 SNEGSKA (reference sequence). The CDR3 consists of 14 residues. The CDR3 spells CSADGLAGADEQFF.

The genes are TRBV29-1 and TRBJ2-7; absent DNA, TCRdb's TRBD1 call cannot be checked. This CDR3 has 13 amino acids. Per germline, CDR1 SQVTM and CDR2 ANQGSEA. The CDR3 protein is CSGLTGGVSEQYF.

The V call is TRBV7-3, the J call TRBJ2-5; TCRdb gives TRBD2 as the D gene, but with no DNA this cannot be confirmed. The germline gives CDR1 SGHTA, CDR2 FQGTGA. The CDR3 is made up of 15 amino acids. Here the CDR3 reads CASSSGLAGQETQYF.

The chain joins TRBV12-3 or TRBV12-4 to TRBJ2-1; no DNA is available, so the TRBD1 call from TCRdb remains unchecked. This CDR3 has 14 residues. The CDR3 spells CASSPTTGTNEQFF.

CDR3 loop: CASYNPHGENTGELFF. This chain connects TRBV7-9 to TRBJ2-2; TCRdb picks TRBD1, but there is no DNA to check that call. The CDR3 runs to 16 residues. CDR1 is SEHNR and CDR2 is FQNEAQ in the germline V gene (reference sequence).

Here the CDR3 reads CASSFPGQETQYF. This chain links TRBV5-5 with TRBJ2-5; lacking DNA, the TRBD1 call made by TCRdb goes unchecked. This CDR3 is built from 13 residues. CDR1 and CDR2 (germline): SGHKS, YYEKEE (reference sequence).

V is TRBV7-9 and J is TRBJ2-3; the TCRdb D gene call, TRBD2, has no DNA to confirm it. The CDR3 extends over 16 amino acids. CDR1 is SEHNR and CDR2 is FQNEAQ in the germline V gene (reference sequence). CDR3 loop: CASSPGLAAYTDTQYF.

The chain couples TRBV6-1 to TRBJ2-7; there is no DNA to check the TCRdb D call of TRBD1. Germline-derived CDR1 and CDR2 are MNHNS and SASEGT. The CDR3 covers 14 residues. The CDR3 loop reads CASSEWGAHYEQYF.

V gene TRBV10-3 combines with J gene TRBJ2-3; TCRdb names TRBD1, which stays unverified in the absence of DNA. Per the germline V gene, CDR1 is ENHRY and CDR2 is SYGVKD. The CDR3 extends over 12 amino acids. CDR3 residues: CATGTGSDTQYF.

In terms of frequency, this clonotype is medium-sized. The J gene is TRBJ1-1, the V gene TRBV6-5; the TCRdb D gene call, TRBD1, has no DNA to confirm it. The CDR3 length is 12 residues. Germline CDR1 reads MNHEY; CDR2 reads SVGAGI. The CDR3 here is CASSTGGTEAFF.

The chain has TRBV11-2 and TRBJ1-1; absent DNA, TCRdb's TRBD1 call cannot be checked. Germline V gene data show CDR1 as SGHAT and CDR2 as FQNNGV. There are 15 residues in the CDR3. The CDR3 reads CASSQPRTGTAEAFF.

CDR3 sequence: CASSTPRDSSSEEQHF. The rearrangement uses TRBV4-1 and TRBJ2-7; TCRdb's D call, TRBD1, is unchecked because there is no DNA. The CDR3 is made up of 16 amino acids. Germline assignment: CDR1 MGHRA and CDR2 YSYEKL.

The chain uses TRBV7-6 and TRBJ2-2; TCRdb designates TRBD2, a call that cannot be tested without DNA. This CDR3 has 19 amino acids. The germline gives CDR1 SGHVS, CDR2 FNYEAQ. CDR3 loop: CASSLAVPTSGSTTGELFF.

This chain links TRBV7-2 with TRBJ2-1. This CDR3 spans 13 amino acids. CDR1 SGHTA and CDR2 FQGNSA come from the germline V gene. The CDR3 sequence is CASSLDSFNEQFF.

This chain links TRBV11-2 with TRBJ1-5. Germline V gene data show CDR1 as SGHAT and CDR2 as FQNNGV. The CDR3 sequence is 14 residues long. The CDR3 protein is CASSLAGSNQPQHF.

This rearrangement joins TRBV20-1 to TRBJ2-5; TCRdb outputs TRBD1, but without DNA this stays unchecked. The CDR3 loop spans 14 amino acids. Germline V lookup: CDR1 DFQATT, CDR2 SNEGSKA (reference sequence). The CDR3 sequence: CSATSGQIRETQYF.

V and J are TRBV12-3 or TRBV12-4 and TRBJ2-5; TCRdb indicates TRBD1, and absent DNA this call remains unverified. The CDR3 contains 12 residues. CDR3 protein: CASNGGRETQYF.

J is TRBJ1-2 and V is TRBV19. Germline V gene data show CDR1 as LNHDA and CDR2 as SQIVND (reference sequence). This CDR3 region has 14 residues. This chain's CDR3 is CASTPGTADYGYTF. Based on the CDR3 plus reference TRBV19 and TRBJ1-2, the full variable domain is DGGITQSPKYLFRKEGQNVTLSCEQNLNHDAMYWYRQDPGQGLRLIYYSQIVNDFQKGDIAEGYSVSREKKESFPLTVTSAQKNPTAFYLCASTPGTADYGYTFGSGTRLTVV.

This chain joins TRBV12-3 or TRBV12-4 and TRBJ2-2; lacking DNA, the TRBD1 call made by TCRdb goes unchecked. This CDR3 has 14 amino acids. Here the CDR3 reads CASSMRQGTGELFF.